This T cell receptor beta chain was captured by sequencing in a study of post-analysis software for immune sequencing data. As for the study in general: Secondary progressive, relapsing-remitting and progressive-relapsing multiple sclerosis were among the included disease courses. General observations from the study: Strong co-clustering by F measure linked samples that shared a preparation batch. Controls' normalized Chao1 diversity significantly exceeded that of multiple sclerosis patients.

Incorporated into the TCR beta cDNA libraries were unique molecular identifiers, which served to reduce PCR and sequencing biases. With about 0.95 to 10 million T cells as the source, a few hundred thousand cDNA molecules resulted. TCRdb re-called the PCR reads with MiXCR, one entry per CDR3 protein. The repertoire holds 150,000 to 200,000 distinct CDR3 sequences, with 25% to 35% as singletons. A note on this clonotype: Its antigen is not known. The germline gene is not matched at one end of the junction; a read error may be the cause.

The sequenced sample was blood. This TCR came from a girl aged 5-17 years with multiple sclerosis.

CDR3 bases: TGTGCCGGCAGTACACAGGGACGAGATTCGGGAGGGTACTTC. It is translated as CAGSTQGRDSGGYF. The chain carries TRBV2 and TRBJ2-5, with D possibly TRBD2 on 7 matching bases. The CDR3 is 14 residues long. CDR1 SNHLY and CDR2 FYNNEI come from the germline V gene. Looking up the rest from reference TRBV2 and TRBJ2-5 gives the full variable domain: EPEVTQTPSHQVTQMGQEVILRCVPISNHLYFYWYRQILGQKVEFLVSFYNNEISEKSEIFDDQFSVERPDGSNFTLKIRSTKLEDSAMYFCAGSTQGRDSGGYFGPGTRLLVL.